These T cell receptor beta chains were read from a single sample in a study of blood T cell repertoires in COVID-19. This table comes from immunoSEQ multiplex PCR, and its TCRdb copy is limited to in-frame clones, with some not included. The table lists about 150,000 clones, around 89% of them singletons. What was sequenced was PBMCs or T cells enriched from blood (not recorded which). Receptors originate from a woman aged 45 to 65 who had recovered from COVID-19. The CDR3 runs from the conserved cysteine through the conserved F or W. Fields, in order: V gene, CDR3 protein.

TRBV6-2/TRBV6-3 | CASSRNTEAFF
TRBV6-4 | CASSDPTGVAYEQYF
TRBV6-1 | CASSERGFKGNEQFF
TRBV6-5 | CASSYSGQRGEKLFF
TRBV7-2 | CASSPRQGASSPLHF
TRBV19 | CASSINSRGTGNTIYF
TRBV18 | CASSPRVGGYEQYF
TRBV19 | CASSIIRGYEQYF
TRBV4-3 | CASSPREGLDTGELFF
TRBV7-2 | CASSLGQRGVTDTQYF
TRBV6-2/TRBV6-3 | CASSYNGALTEAFF
TRBV11-3 | CASSFFSSDRGSSPLHF
TRBV24-1 | CATSRQATDTQYF
TRBV19 | CASSMADYGYTF
TRBV7-2 | CASTYRTSGPYEQYF
TRBV12-2 | CASRPEPGLAGEAETQYF
TRBV5-6 | CASSLVGYDTQYF
TRBV7-4 | CASSSHRGSIYF
TRBV5-1 | CASSLAPGRVAGELFF
TRBV9 | CASSAGQGVNTEAFF
TRBV3-1/TRBV3-2 | CASSQGGQGATYEQYF
TRBV11-2 | CASSQLSGGVDTQYF
TRBV19 | CASNPGRHKLDSTEAFF
TRBV5-4 | CASSLRQGSYEQYF
TRBV7-8 | CASSPETSGPPGDTQYF
TRBV5-1 | CASRFGTPTPYEQYF
TRBV25-1 | CASSELSGMYF
TRBV11-2 | CASSLVRLAGMSTDTQYF
TRBV7-7 | CASSRGADQPQHF
TRBV5-1 | CASSLEYRNTEAFF
TRBV6-6 | CASSPRLAGQYF
TRBV19 | CASRPQGNTEAFF
TRBV11-2 | CASSFGEGRSGYTF